These 9 T cell receptor beta chains were sequenced from one sample in a study of T cells expressing NK-cell markers. Using the 5' RACE reads, TCRdb records one entry per CDR3 protein without DNA. Recorded for this sample: over 6,500 distinct CDR3 sequences. Input material: blood T cells: a sorted CD56 or NKG2C T cell subset, CD4+ or CD8+ T cells, or bulk PBMC T cells (not recorded which). Receptors were obtained from a man aged 18-75 years in good health.

The chain uses TRBV29-1 and TRBJ2-1; checking the TCRdb D call of TRBD1 is not possible without DNA. CDR1 and CDR2 from the germline V gene are SQVTM and ANQGSEA. The CDR3 loop spans 14 amino acids. CDR3: CSVDWTGEKNEQFF.

The chain combines TRBV21-1 with TRBJ1-1; no DNA is available, so the TRBD1 call from TCRdb remains unchecked. TRBV21-1 is tagged as a pseudogene. This CDR3 spans 12 amino acids. This CDR3 reads CASSNRVSEAFF.

The chain uses TRBV20-1 and TRBJ2-7. CDR1 and CDR2 (germline): DFQATT, SNEGSKA (reference sequence). The CDR3 has 13 amino acids. CDR3 protein: CSARDGKPYEQYF.

The CDR3 loop reads CASREMGRETQYF. The chain carries TRBV2 and TRBJ2-5; TCRdb selects TRBD1, and the lack of DNA leaves this call unchecked. Germline V CDR1 and CDR2: SNHLY, FYNNEI. This CDR3 contains 13 residues.

V and J are TRBV18 and TRBJ1-4. The CDR3 spans 16 residues. CDR1 KGHSH and CDR2 LQKENI come from the germline V gene. The chain's CDR3 is CASSPPGAAEVEKLFF.

This chain connects TRBV28 to TRBJ2-2. This CDR3 is 14 amino acids long. Germline V gene data show CDR1 as MDHEN and CDR2 as SYDVKM. The CDR3 here is CASSSGEAGELFFF.

The chain has TRBV6-1 and TRBJ2-3; without DNA, the TCRdb call of TRBD1 cannot be checked. CDR1 MNHNS and CDR2 SASEGT come from the germline V gene. There are 15 residues in the CDR3. The CDR3 loop reads CASSEVQGSTDTQYF.

The chain employs TRBV19 and TRBJ2-1; as DNA is missing, the TRBD1 call by TCRdb cannot be tested. The germline gives CDR1 LNHDA, CDR2 SQIVND (reference sequence). The CDR3 spans 15 residues. CDR3 amino acids: CASSIGGLDHNEQFF.

This rearrangement joins TRBV10-3 to TRBJ1-3; TCRdb lists TRBD1, though no DNA is available to test this call. The CDR3 contains 15 residues. From germline, CDR1 is ENHRY and CDR2 SYGVKD. CDR3 region: CAIRTGTGTGNTIYF.